This T cell receptor beta chain was obtained from a study of CD8 T cells in ankylosing spondylitis. General study points: A subset of motif variants has previously been described in the synovial fluid and blood of reactive arthritis. Disease-associated clones were reportedly significantly overrepresented in matched ankylosing spondylitis synovial fluid. What appeared characteristic of ankylosing spondylitis blood was a TCR beta motif of fewer than ten highly homologous variants.

This clonotype was seen only a few times. Its antigen is as yet unknown. MiXCR was run by TCRdb on the 5' RACE reads, yielding one entry per CDR3 protein. The table shows about 450,000 distinct CDR3 sequences, with 26% occurring only once. The CDR3 totals 11 residues. V dropped 8 bases and J dropped 0 bases, with 4 bases sitting between them. Germline-derived CDR1 and CDR2 are MNHNS and SASEGT. This chain joins TRBV6-1 and TRBJ1-1; D is unclear. Sequencing used blood, either unsorted or a sorted T cell fraction (not recorded which). This TCR was sampled from a male donor with ankylosing spondylitis. The CDR3 DNA reads as TGTGCCAGCGTAATGAACACTGAAGCTTTCTTT. Translated, it gives CASVMNTEAFF.